This entry lists 20 T cell receptor beta chains sequenced from one sample in a study of blood T cells in healthy people across ages. The second PCR ran about 6 to 11 cycles with a sample-barcoded 5' primer and J-beta primers. One entry per CDR3 protein, called by TCRdb with MiXCR from the 5' RACE reads. In the table there are about 1.5 million distinct CDR3 sequences, 40% to 45% of which are singletons. Sequenced material: blood. Source of these receptors: a woman aged 18-29 years in good health.

J is TRBJ2-2 and V is TRBV9, with D perhaps assigned TRBD1 or TRBD2 (5 bases each). The CDR3 extends over 15 amino acids. Germline lookup yields CDR1 SGDLS and CDR2 YYNGEE. The V gene lost 2 bases and the J gene lost 5 bases, with 13 bases spanning the gap. The CDR3 sequence is CASSVQQEGTGELFF. In DNA, the CDR3 is TGTGCCAGCAGCGTGCAACAAGAGGGGACCGGGGAGCTGTTTTTT.

The CDR3 coding sequence is TGTGCCAGCAGTTTAACTCCGGGACAGGGGAACTATGGCTACACCTTC. Amino acids: CASSLTPGQGNYGYTF. This chain uses TRBV12-3 or TRBV12-4 with TRBJ1-2; 10 bases are a match to TRBD1. The trim removed 2 bases at V and 2 bases at J, leaving 5 bases unmatched. The CDR3 spans 16 residues.

This clonotype was seen many times. The V call is TRBV10-3, the J call TRBJ2-6; a weak D match, TRBD1 (7 bases). The CDR3 covers 19 residues. Germline CDR1 reads ENHRY; CDR2 reads SYGVKD. The V end lost 1 base, the J end lost 0 bases, and 16 bases lay between the germline ends. CDR3 DNA: TGTGCCATCAGTGAGTACCCGGCAGGGGGACTCTCTGGGGCCAACGTCCTGACTTTC. Translated, it gives CAISEYPAGGLSGANVLTF.

This chain links TRBV6-2 or TRBV6-3 with TRBJ2-1, with D perhaps TRBD1 (5 bases). This CDR3 has 14 residues. Trimming pared 5 bases from V and 9 bases from J, leaving 17 bases between. The germline V gene has CDR1 MNHEY and CDR2 SVGEGT. The CDR3 nucleotides are TGTGCCAGCAGTACCAGGGTCGGTCTCAGTGAGCAGTTCTTC. The encoded protein is CASSTRVGLSEQFF.

This chain joins TRBV12-3 or TRBV12-4 and TRBJ1-5, with 10 bases lining up with TRBD1. The CDR3 totals 16 residues. V was pared by 5 bases and J by 8 bases, with 12 bases of the junction left unmatched. CDR3 sequence: CASSPGTGDGNKPQHF. The CDR3 DNA reads TGTGCCAGCAGTCCCGGGACAGGGGACGGGAATAAGCCCCAGCATTTT.

This clonotype was detected many times. The V call is TRBV7-9, the J call TRBJ2-1, with D perhaps given as TRBD1 or TRBD2 (5 bases each). Trimming left V 7 bases short and J 4 bases short, with 17 bases between. The CDR3 is 15 amino acids. Germline CDR1 reads SEHNR; CDR2 reads FQNEAQ (reference sequence). This CDR3 reads CASNSPGPRYNEQFF. The CDR3 DNA reads TGTGCCAGCAACTCGCCGGGACCCCGTTACAATGAGCAGTTCTTC.

The CDR3: CATETALNTEAFF. The CDR3 nucleotides are TGTGCCACCGAGACAGCATTGAACACTGAAGCTTTCTTT. The chain carries TRBV25-1 and TRBJ1-1; D perhaps matches TRBD1 (5 bases). CDR3 length: 13 amino acids. CDR1 is MGHDK, CDR2 SYGVNS, per germline. V was pared by 10 bases and J by 0 bases, with 12 bases between.

The rearrangement uses TRBV6-4 and TRBJ2-1; no definite D call. The CDR3 is made up of 15 amino acids. The V gene lost 2 bases and the J gene lost 0 bases, with 8 bases spanning the gap. In germline, CDR1 is MRHNA, CDR2 SNTAGT. CDR3 region: CASSDTASSYNEQFF. The CDR3 DNA follows: TGTGCCAGCAGTGACACTGCGAGCTCCTACAATGAGCAGTTCTTC.

This chain joins TRBV28 and TRBJ2-7; D is undetermined. The end of the DNA is better explained by TRBJ2-1, so the J call may be wrong. Germline values: CDR1 MDHEN, CDR2 SYDVKM. The CDR3 sequence is 12 residues long. The CDR3 DNA is TGTGCCAGCACGATGAGCTCCTACGAGCAGTTCTTC. This codes for CASTMSSYEQFF.

The chain carries TRBV27 and TRBJ2-7, with 10 positions matching TRBD2. The CDR3 is 17 amino acids. The junction had 16 bases not matched to a gene; V was cut back by 8 bases and J by 3 bases. Germline CDR1 and CDR2: MNHEY and SMNVEV (reference sequence). CDR3 sequence reads: CASRAAIAGGALYEQYF. In DNA, the CDR3 is TGTGCCAGCCGAGCGGCCATAGCGGGAGGAGCCCTCTACGAGCAGTACTTC.

This clonotype appeared a few times. The J gene is TRBJ1-2, the V gene TRBV20-1, with D tentatively TRBD1 (5 bases). The CDR3 totals 12 residues. Between the trimmed V and J ends, which lost 5 bases and 12 bases, there was a span of 19 bases. Germline V gene sequence: CDR1 DFQATT, CDR2 SNEGSKA (reference sequence). The CDR3 reads CSASASSGWDTF. The CDR3 DNA reads as TGCAGTGCTTCAGCGTCGTCAGGGTGGGACACCTTC.

Note on this clonotype: The junction differs from germline at one of its ends, possibly a read error. The J gene is TRBJ2-1, the V gene TRBV11-1; 7 bases line up with TRBD2. The CDR3 is 15 residues long. Germline assignment: CDR1 SGHAT and CDR2 FQDESV (reference sequence). CDR3 coding DNA: TGTGCCAGCAGCTTCGGACTAGACTCCCACAATGAGCAGTTCTTC. It specifies CASSFGLDSHNEQFF. The full variable domain, with the rest looked up from reference TRBV11-1 and TRBJ2-1, is EAEVAQSPRYKITEKSQAVAFWCDPISGHATLYWYRQILGQGPELLVQFQDESVVDDSQLPKDRFSAERLKGVDSTLKIQPAELGDSAMYLCASSFGLDSHNEQFFGPGTRLTVL.

In this sample, this clonotype turned up a few times. The chain employs TRBV12-3 or TRBV12-4 and TRBJ2-5, with 12 bases lining up with TRBD1. The CDR3 runs 16 residues. V trimming: 4 bases; J trimming: 11 bases; junction bases outside the gene matches: 14. The CDR3 loop reads CASSSLGQGAGNEQYF. CDR3 nucleotide sequence: TGTGCCAGCAGTTCCCTGGGACAGGGGGCTGGGAATGAGCAGTACTTC.

CDR3 sequence (DNA): TGTGCCAGCAGCATCACTAGCGGGAGTCTTGCCGAGCAGTACTTC. This codes for CASSITSGSLAEQYF. V gene TRBV11-2 combines with J gene TRBJ2-7; TRBD2 aligns across 11 bases. This CDR3 is 15 amino acids long. After removal of 5 bases from V and 6 bases from J, the junction contained 9 bases not matched to a gene. The germline V gene encodes CDR1 SGHAT and CDR2 FQNNGV.

The chain couples TRBV7-2 to TRBJ1-1, with a tentative D call TRBD1 (5 bases). This CDR3 spans 16 amino acids. CDR1 and CDR2 from the germline V gene are SGHTA and FQGNSA. V was shortened by 1 base and J by 4 bases, with 16 bases between the two germline ends. CDR3 nucleotides: TGTGCCAGCAGCTTAGGTGGCCCAGGGAGGGGCACTGAAGCTTTCTTT. Protein: CASSLGGPGRGTEAFF.

V is TRBV29-1 and J is TRBJ2-7, with D uncertain. The CDR3 extends over 12 amino acids. Per the germline V gene, CDR1 is SQVTM and CDR2 is ANQGSEA. Trimming left V 2 bases short and J 5 bases short, with 10 bases between. CDR3 DNA sequence: TGCAGCGTTGAAAAAGTGGGCCACGAGCAGTACTTC. Its protein product is CSVEKVGHEQYF.

To note about this clonotype: A much larger clone differs from this one at a single base, so this may be a read error. The V and J genes are TRBV27 and TRBJ2-3; D gene unclear. Germline V gene lookup returns CDR1 MNHEY and CDR2 SMNVEV (reference sequence). The CDR3 runs to 12 residues. The ends were cut back, 6 bases at V and 6 bases at J, with 10 bases in the middle. This CDR3 reads CASRPTLDTQYF. CDR3 nucleotides: TGTGCCAGCAGGCCCACGTTGGATACGCAGTATTTT.

This clonotype was detected only once. V usage is TRBV20-1 and J usage is TRBJ2-1, with 7 bases fitting TRBD1. The DNA end favors TRBJ2-7, so the J call may be wrong. From germline, CDR1 is DFQATT and CDR2 SNEGSKA (reference sequence). The CDR3 spans 16 residues. The CDR3 nucleotides read TGCAGTACTTCAGTAAGACACAGGGGCTCCTACAATGAGCAGTACTTC. Its protein product is CSTSVRHRGSYNEQYF.

The table lists this clonotype with a few counts. This rearrangement joins TRBV25-1 to TRBJ1-1; D is unresolved. The CDR3 length is 15 residues. Germline V gene lookup returns CDR1 MGHDK and CDR2 SYGVNS. V was trimmed by 2 bases and J by 0 bases, leaving 10 bases between them. For the CDR3, the DNA is TGTGCCAGCAGTGAAACGGGGTTCATGAACACTGAAGCTTTCTTT. Translation gives CASSETGFMNTEAFF.

This clonotype was seen more than once but under ten times. The chain employs TRBV20-1 and TRBJ1-5; D may be TRBD1 (5 bases). The germline gives CDR1 DFQATT, CDR2 SNEGSKA (reference sequence). The CDR3 runs 16 residues. The V and J ends lost 0 bases and 6 bases respectively, with 18 bases between them. As DNA, the CDR3 is TGCAGTGCTAGAGATAGGACATCAGCGCCCGCTCAGCCCCAGCATTTT. It specifies CSARDRTSAPAQPQHF.